A single sample gave rise to the 32 T cell receptor beta chains below, sequenced in a study of blood T cell repertoires in COVID-19. Libraries were prepared by immunoSEQ multiplex PCR; TCRdb keeps only in-frame clonotypes and omits some of them. The repertoire consists of about 210,000 clones, with around 91% occurring once and the leading ten covering around 4.8%. Sequenced input: peripheral blood. The receptors here all came from a woman in her thirties or forties with acute or convalescent COVID-19.

The CDR3 region is CASSQDKAGMRGYTF. CDR3 coding DNA: TGTGCCAGCAGCCAAGATAAGGCAGGAATGAGAGGCTACACCTTC. The chain links TRBV3-1 (or the pseudogene TRBV3-2) to TRBJ1-2; unclear D gene. Germline CDR1 reads LGHDT; CDR2 reads YNNKEL (reference sequence). Trimming took off 0 bases at V and 8 bases at J, with 16 bases between the two ends. The CDR3 length is 15 residues.

The count of this clone is one. The rearrangement links TRBV19 to TRBJ1-2; TRBD1 is a possible D gene (5 bases). V dropped 7 bases and J dropped 7 bases, with 13 bases sitting between them. Germline V CDR1 and CDR2: LNHDA, SQIVND (reference sequence). The CDR3 runs to 12 residues. The chain's CDR3 is CASNAQGGGYTF. The CDR3 coding sequence is TGTGCCAGTAACGCTCAGGGAGGTGGCTACACCTTC.

The genes are TRBV5-3 and TRBJ1-6, with TRBD1 identical over 7 bases. TRBV5-3 is sorted into the ORF group, with uncertain function. This CDR3 comprises 21 residues. After removal of 5 bases from V and 8 bases from J, the junction contained 28 bases not matched to a gene. CDR3 nucleotides: TGTGCCAGAAGATTTCACACTTATTTCAACAGGGGTTTTAGAATCTATTCACCCCTCCACTTT. Translation: CARRFHTYFNRGFRIYSPLHF.

This clone appeared a few times. The V and J genes are TRBV5-6 and TRBJ1-2; no definite D call. V lost 0 bases and J 5 bases, leaving 11 bases between the germline ends. This CDR3 comprises 14 residues. The germline V gene encodes CDR1 SGHDT and CDR2 YYEEEE. The CDR3 is CASSLEGGRYGYTF. In nucleotides, the CDR3 is TGTGCCAGCAGCTTGGAAGGAGGGAGGTATGGCTACACCTTC.

This clone is a singleton in its sample. The chain links TRBV6-1 to TRBJ2-2, with unresolved D. Trimming took off 2 bases at V and 7 bases at J, with 14 bases between the two ends. The germline V gene has CDR1 MNHNS and CDR2 SASEGT. This CDR3 region has 15 residues. The CDR3 bases are TGTGCCAGCAGTGAAATATCCTATTCGAGCGGGGAGCTGTTTTTT. It specifies CASSEISYSSGELFF.

The rearrangement links TRBV28 to TRBJ2-5; 8 bases align to TRBD1. The CDR3 is made up of 14 amino acids. Germline V gene lookup returns CDR1 MDHEN and CDR2 SYDVKM. V lost 5 bases, J lost 5 bases, and 7 bases stayed unmatched. The CDR3 protein is CASSTRTGMETQYF. The CDR3 bases are TGTGCCAGCAGTACCAGGACAGGGATGGAGACCCAGTACTTC.

The rearrangement joins TRBV10-3 to TRBJ1-2; 8 bases fit TRBD1. CDR3 length: 13 residues. V gave up 8 bases and J gave up 6 bases; unmatched junction bases: 8. The germline CDR1 and CDR2 sequences are ENHRY and SYGVKD. The CDR3 loop is CAIAGGEGDGYTF. The CDR3 DNA sequence: TGTGCCATCGCAGGGGGCGAGGGAGATGGCTACACCTTC.

The chain links TRBV19 to TRBJ1-2, with D tentatively TRBD1 (6 bases). The germline CDR1 and CDR2 sequences are LNHDA and SQIVND (reference sequence). V was clipped by 1 base and J by 7 bases, with 10 bases between them. CDR3 length equals 13 residues. The chain's CDR3 is CASSIVGQSGYTF. The CDR3 DNA reads as TGTGCCAGTAGTATAGTCGGACAGAGTGGCTACACCTTC.

The chain couples TRBV6-1 to TRBJ2-3; TRBD2 aligns across 9 bases. Germline CDR1 and CDR2: MNHNS and SASEGT. CDR3 length: 15 residues. V was pared by 3 bases and J by 4 bases, with 5 bases of the junction left unmatched. The CDR3 loop reads CASSDGGGAPDTQYF. The CDR3 DNA sequence: TGTGCCAGCAGTGATGGCGGGGGGGCCCCAGATACGCAGTATTTT.

The chain recombines TRBV6-5 with TRBJ1-2; 7 bases are shared with TRBD1. Trimming took 6 bases from V and 7 from J; bases not matched to a gene: 5. This CDR3 region has 12 residues. The V gene's germline CDR1 is MNHEY and CDR2 SVGAGI. The CDR3 DNA reads as TGTGCCAGCAGACTTACAGGGGTTGGCTACACCTTC. It codes for CASRLTGVGYTF.

This clone appeared a few times. This rearrangement joins TRBV10-3 to TRBJ2-1; TRBD2 might be the D (5 bases). This CDR3 has 13 amino acids. CDR1 is ENHRY, CDR2 SYGVKD, per germline. Trimming took 3 bases from V and 13 from J, leaving 16 bases between them. CDR3 coding DNA: TGTGCCATCAGTGATGCGGAGGCGGGCCCACAGTTCTTC. Translated, it gives CAISDAEAGPQFF.

V usage is TRBV4-2 and J usage is TRBJ1-2; TRBD1 matches 7 bases. The CDR3 sequence is 13 residues long. V dropped 4 bases and J dropped 4; count of bases not matched to a gene: 3. CDR1 and CDR2 (germline): LGHNA, YNFKEQ. CDR3 loop: CASSPGDSYGYTF. CDR3 sequence (DNA): TGTGCCAGCAGCCCGGGGGACAGCTATGGCTACACCTTC.

V is TRBV5-1 and J is TRBJ2-5, with TRBD1 matching over 9 bases. This CDR3 region has 14 residues. Germline CDR1 reads SGHRS; CDR2 reads YFSETQ. V dropped 6 bases and J dropped 2; count of bases not matched to a gene: 5. The CDR3 loop reads CASTRDRAQETQYF. In DNA, the CDR3 is TGCGCCAGCACCCGGGACAGGGCACAAGAGACCCAGTACTTC. The full variable domain, with the rest looked up from reference TRBV5-1 and TRBJ2-5, is KAGVTQTPRYLIKTRGQQVTLSCSPISGHRSVSWYQQTPGQGLQFLFEYFSETQRNKGNFPGRFSGRQFSNSRSEMNVSTLELGDSALYLCASTRDRAQETQYFGPGTRLLVL.

V and J are TRBV6-1 and TRBJ1-2, with D possibly TRBD1 on 6 matching bases. This CDR3 is built from 14 residues. V lost 3 bases, J lost 4 bases, and 12 bases lay in between. Per germline, CDR1 MNHNS and CDR2 SASEGT. The CDR3 spells CASSDSGQIYGYTF. CDR3 DNA: TGTGCCAGCAGTGATTCAGGACAGATCTATGGCTACACCTTC.

The chain joins TRBV6-1 to TRBJ1-6, with TRBD1 matching 7 bases. With V trimmed by 2 bases and J by 0 bases, 4 bases remained unmatched. Per germline, CDR1 MNHNS and CDR2 SASEGT. The CDR3 has 17 residues. In nucleotides, the CDR3 is TGTGCCAGCAGTGAAATGACAGGGAGCTCCTATAATTCACCCCTCCACTTT. Translation gives CASSEMTGSSYNSPLHF.

The chain carries TRBV2 and TRBJ1-6; D is ambiguous. The germline gives CDR1 SNHLY, CDR2 FYNNEI. The CDR3 loop spans 14 amino acids. V lost 4 bases and J lost 10, with 14 bases in between. Here the CDR3 reads CASSANRERSPLHF. The CDR3 coding sequence is TGTGCCAGCAGTGCCAACCGGGAGCGGTCACCCCTCCACTTT.

The rearrangement joins TRBV11-2 to TRBJ2-2; D might be TRBD2 (6 bases). The V and J ends lost 5 bases and 4 bases respectively, with 20 bases between them. From germline, CDR1 is SGHAT and CDR2 FQNNGV. This CDR3 is built from 17 residues. The CDR3 DNA sequence: TGTGCCAGCAGCCCCGTTGGGGGGAGGAGGGTCACCGGGGAGCTGTTTTTT. Translated: CASSPVGGRRVTGELFF. Drawing the rest from reference TRBV11-2 and TRBJ2-2, the complete variable domain is EAGVAQSPRYKIIEKRQSVAFWCNPISGHATLYWYQQILGQGPKLLIQFQNNGVVDDSQLPKDRFSAERLKGVDSTLKIQPAKLEDSAVYLCASSPVGGRRVTGELFFGEGSRLTVL.

This clone was counted only a few times. The genes are TRBV3-1 (or the pseudogene TRBV3-2) and TRBJ2-7; 8 bases agree with TRBD1. The length of the CDR3 is 14 residues. Unmatched junction bases numbered 4, after V lost 3 bases and J lost 3 bases. Looked up from germline, CDR1 is LGHDT and CDR2 is YNNKEL (reference sequence). CDR3 residues: CASSQGQEGYEQYV. CDR3 bases: TGTGCCAGCAGCCAGGGACAGGAGGGCTACGAGCAGTACGTC.

The chain is built from TRBV4-1 and TRBJ1-2; TRBD1 aligns across 7 bases. CDR1 is MGHRA, CDR2 YSYEKL, per germline. V was pared by 1 base and J by 4 bases, with 6 bases of the junction left unmatched. The length of the CDR3 is 15 residues. CDR3 loop: CASSQVEGAIYGYTF. The CDR3 region has the DNA TGCGCCAGCAGCCAAGTTGAGGGGGCAATCTATGGCTACACCTTC.

The rearrangement links TRBV2 to TRBJ1-1, with 8 bases aligning to TRBD1. Germline CDR1 reads SNHLY; CDR2 reads FYNNEI. The V and J ends lost 6 bases and 4 bases, in that order; junction bases with no gene match: 7. This CDR3 contains 14 residues. The CDR3 DNA reads as TGTGCCAGCAGGGACAGGGCAGGATTCACTGAAGCTTTCTTT. This translates into CASRDRAGFTEAFF.

The CDR3: CASSYWGQTEAFF. CDR3 nucleotides: TGTGCCAGCAGTTATTGGGGGCAAACTGAAGCTTTCTTT. The V gene is TRBV6-2 or TRBV6-3, the J gene TRBJ1-1; a possible D gene is TRBD1 (6 bases). This CDR3 comprises 13 residues. Trimming removed 3 bases from V and 5 bases from J, with 10 bases in between. Germline loops: CDR1 MNHEY, CDR2 SVGEGT.

The gene calls are TRBV7-2 and TRBJ2-5; 9 bases are shared with TRBD2. The ends lost 7 bases at V and 5 bases at J; junction bases unmatched: 11. The germline V gene encodes CDR1 SGHTA and CDR2 FQGNSA. The length of the CDR3 is 15 residues. The chain's CDR3 is CASTAGVAGVETQYF. The CDR3 region has the DNA TGTGCCAGCACCGCTGGGGTAGCGGGGGTGGAGACCCAGTACTTC. Looking up the rest from reference TRBV7-2 and TRBJ2-5 gives the full variable domain: GAGVSQSPSNKVTEKGKDVELRCDPISGHTALYWYRQSLGQGLEFLIYFQGNSAPDKSGLPSDRFSAERTGGSVSTLTIQRTQQEDSAVYLCASTAGVAGVETQYFGPGTRLLVL.

In this sample, this clone turned up once. The chain has TRBV3-1 (or the pseudogene TRBV3-2) and TRBJ2-3; the D gene is possibly TRBD1 (6 bases). The CDR3 spans 17 residues. Germline V CDR1 and CDR2: LGHDT, YNNKEL (reference sequence). V was cut by 4 bases and J by 0 bases, with 17 bases left in between. The CDR3 protein is CASSRGRVSASTDTQYF. The CDR3, as DNA: TGTGCCAGCAGCCGGGGGCGGGTAAGCGCTAGCACAGATACGCAGTATTTT.

The chain employs TRBV28 and TRBJ2-3; maybe TRBD2 (5 bases). Trimming took 4 bases from V and 0 from J, leaving 17 bases between them. This CDR3 region has 17 residues. The V gene's germline CDR1 is MDHEN and CDR2 SYDVKM. DNA of the CDR3: TGTGCCAGCAGTTCCCCATTTAGAATAGCGAGCACAGATACGCAGTATTTT. Protein product: CASSSPFRIASTDTQYF. The complete variable domain, with remaining parts taken from reference TRBV28 and TRBJ2-3, reads DVKVTQSSRYLVKRTGEKVFLECVQDMDHENMFWYRQDPGLGLRLIYFSYDVKMKEKGDIPEGYSVSREKKERFSLILESASTNQTSMYLCASSSPFRIASTDTQYFGPGTRLTVL.

The gene calls are TRBV4-2 and TRBJ2-1, with 11 bases lining up with TRBD2. The V segment lost 5 bases and the J segment 0 bases; nucleotides outside the gene matches: 3. The CDR3 extends over 16 amino acids. Germline lookup yields CDR1 LGHNA and CDR2 YNFKEQ. CDR3 DNA sequence: TGTGCCAGCAGCGCTCTAGCGGGGGGCTCCTACAATGAGCAGTTCTTC. It yields the protein CASSALAGGSYNEQFF.

The chain recombines TRBV6-6 with TRBJ1-1; no definite D call. Trimming shortened V by 5 bases and J by 7 bases, and 20 bases separated the two germline ends. The CDR3 loop spans 15 amino acids. Germline CDR1 MNHNY, CDR2 SVGAGI (reference sequence). Here the CDR3 reads CASSHKTPARGEAFF. CDR3 in DNA: TGTGCCAGCAGTCACAAGACTCCCGCTCGGGGTGAAGCTTTCTTT.

This chain uses TRBV6-1 with TRBJ2-2; TRBD2 agrees at 7 bases. J gave up 1 base and V 0 bases, and 2 bases lay outside the gene matches. CDR3 length equals 16 residues. Germline V gene lookup returns CDR1 MNHNS and CDR2 SASEGT. The CDR3 DNA is TGTGCCAGCAGTGAAGCGGCTAGCGGGAACACCGGGGAGCTGTTTTTT. Protein sequence: CASSEAASGNTGELFF.

The chain has TRBV5-1 and TRBJ1-1, with no clear D. Germline CDR1 SGHRS, CDR2 YFSETQ. V was pared by 2 bases and J by 9 bases, with 11 bases between. This CDR3 region has 12 residues. The CDR3 DNA reads as TGCGCCAGCAGCTTCAACCGGGAGAAAGCTTTCTTT. Protein sequence: CASSFNREKAFF.

The CDR3 is CAWSAGQGKVETQYF. DNA of the CDR3: TGTGCCTGGAGTGCCGGACAGGGGAAAGTGGAGACCCAGTACTTC. The genes are TRBV30 and TRBJ2-5, with 9 bases identical to TRBD1. Germline loops: CDR1 GTSNPN, CDR2 SVGIG (reference sequence). The CDR3 consists of 15 residues. V dropped 1 base and J dropped 5; count of bases not matched to a gene: 8.

The CDR3 DNA reads as TGTGCCAGCAGCAAAGAGGGGAAGGCGGCAACTAATGAAAAACTGTTTTTT. It translates to CASSKEGKAATNEKLFF. The chain links TRBV21-1 to TRBJ1-4; the D call TRBD1 from the table was never checked on the DNA. TRBV21-1 is a pseudogene segment. The CDR3 has 17 residues.

The rearrangement uses TRBV5-4 and TRBJ2-3; D possibly corresponds to TRBD2 (7 bases). The length of the CDR3 is 17 residues. Germline assignment: CDR1 SGHNT and CDR2 YYREEE (reference sequence). V dropped 1 base and J dropped 0 bases, with 15 bases sitting between them. CDR3 sequence: CASSLRVGGGSTDTQYF. The CDR3 DNA follows: TGTGCCAGCAGCTTGAGAGTTGGCGGGGGCAGCACAGATACGCAGTATTTT.

This chain joins TRBV2 and TRBJ1-5, with D possibly being TRBD1 (6 bases). This CDR3 region has 15 residues. Germline CDR1 SNHLY, CDR2 FYNNEI. V lost 1 base, J lost 6 bases, and 13 bases lay in between. The CDR3: CASSEGGLLSQPQHF. CDR3 sequence (DNA): TGTGCCAGCAGTGAAGGGGGGCTTCTGAGTCAGCCCCAGCATTTT.